This T cell receptor (beta chain) was documented in a study of blood T cell repertoires in COVID-19. Turning to the study itself: Material from acute and convalescent COVID-19 was sourced from the United States, Italy and Spain. The analysed material was cDNA or gDNA that came from T cells, B-cell-depleted T cells, or PBMCs.

The germline V and J ends were trimmed by 6 bases and 0 bases, with 11 bases remaining between them. This CDR3 contains 14 residues. CDR1 and CDR2 from the germline V gene are MNHEY and SVGAGI. Study processing details: The authors estimated nucleated cell counts from reference gene primer amplification. Repertoires were generated with immunoSEQ multiplex PCR, while TCRdb's copy carries only in-frame clones and drops some. V and J calls plus clone size are reproduced from that table; the DNA served to infer D and trimming. Of under 200,000 clones in the sample, about 86% were seen once. Sample: peripheral blood. The sequence derives from a woman over 75 in a cohort sampled during active or convalescent COVID-19. The rearrangement links TRBV6-5 to TRBJ1-1, with D maybe TRBD1 (5 bases). The CDR3: CASRDGGMNTEAFF. The CDR3 DNA follows: TGTGCCAGCAGAGACGGGGGGATGAACACTGAAGCTTTCTTT.